The 13 T cell receptor beta chains below were found in one sample sequenced in a study of blood T cell repertoires in COVID-19. Some clones are missing from TCRdb's copy, which holds only in-frame ones; the method was immunoSEQ multiplex PCR. The sample lists 220,000 or so clones, more than 70% occurring once. Sequenced input: PBMCs or T cells enriched from blood (not recorded which). The source is a woman in her 50s who had recovered from COVID-19.

V usage is TRBV27 and J usage is TRBJ2-3, with 7 bases lining up with TRBD1. Per the germline V gene, CDR1 is MNHEY and CDR2 is SMNVEV (reference sequence). The V and J ends lost 1 base and 2 bases, in that order; junction bases with no gene match: 15. The CDR3 has 19 residues. Here the CDR3 DNA reads TGTGCCAGCAGTTTATACCCACTCAGGGACAGCCAACACACAGATACGCAGTATTTT. Residues: CASSLYPLRDSQHTDTQYF.

This rearrangement joins TRBV18 to TRBJ2-7; 15 positions agree with TRBD2. The germline CDR1 and CDR2 sequences are KGHSH and LQKENI. V lost 0 bases to trimming and J lost 5 bases; unmatched junction nucleotides: 2. This CDR3 has 16 amino acids. The CDR3, as DNA: TGTGCCAGCTCACCACCGGGACTAGCGGGAGGCCACGAGCAGTACTTC. Protein: CASSPPGLAGGHEQYF.

In this sample, this clone turned up a few times. J is TRBJ2-1 and V is TRBV4-3; a weak D match, TRBD1 (6 bases). Germline V lookup: CDR1 LGHNA, CDR2 YSLEER. V was pared by 4 bases and J by 5 bases, with 15 bases between. The CDR3 covers 15 residues. The CDR3 DNA reads TGCGCCAGCAGCCTCGATCCCACAGGGAACAATGAGCAGTTCTTC. Translation gives CASSLDPTGNNEQFF.

CDR3 sequence: CASSLGSAGEKLFF. The CDR3 DNA follows: TGCGCCAGCAGCCTAGGATCGGCGGGTGAAAAACTGTTTTTT. The chain combines TRBV4-3 with TRBJ1-4; no clear D gene. The CDR3 extends over 14 amino acids. Germline V gene sequence: CDR1 LGHNA, CDR2 YSLEER. Trimming removed 4 bases at V and 7 bases at J, with 13 bases between.

This chain uses TRBV19 with TRBJ2-7, with 8 nucleotides matching TRBD1. Germline CDR1 and CDR2: LNHDA and SQIVND (reference sequence). The CDR3 contains 15 residues. J was trimmed by 2 bases and V by 4 bases; bases with no gene match: 7. CDR3 protein: CASSNAGTGTYEQYF. DNA of the CDR3: TGTGCCAGTAGTAACGCCGGGACAGGAACCTACGAGCAGTACTTC.

The chain links TRBV4-3 to TRBJ2-7; 10 bases align to TRBD2. Germline CDR1 is LGHNA and CDR2 is YSLEER. V was clipped by 3 bases and J by 0 bases; unmatched bases: 8. This CDR3 is built from 17 residues. CDR3: CASSHDTSGEFSYEQYF. The DNA of the CDR3 is TGCGCCAGCAGCCATGATACTAGCGGGGAGTTCTCCTACGAGCAGTACTTC.

V is TRBV7-3 and J is TRBJ2-5; 7 bases align to TRBD1. The CDR3 covers 15 residues. The germline V gene has CDR1 SGHTA and CDR2 FQGTGA. V gave up 0 bases and J gave up 5 bases; unmatched junction bases: 6. CDR3 loop: CASSLTNGRGETQYF. CDR3 in DNA: TGTGCCAGCAGCTTAACGAACGGCAGGGGGGAGACCCAGTACTTC.

This clone was detected a few times. This sequence joins TRBV9 and TRBJ1-1; 9 positions agree with TRBD1. The CDR3 has 14 amino acids. In germline, CDR1 is SGDLS, CDR2 YYNGEE. Unmatched junction bases numbered 1, after V lost 0 bases and J lost 4 bases. The CDR3 nucleotides read TGTGCCAGCAGCGTAGAGACAGGGGGCACTGAAGCTTTCTTT. Amino acid sequence: CASSVETGGTEAFF.

V is TRBV7-2 and J is TRBJ1-3, with 10 bases that match TRBD1. V trimming: 3 bases; J trimming: 0 bases; junction bases outside the gene matches: 2. CDR3 length: 16 residues. Looked up from germline, CDR1 is SGHTA and CDR2 is FQGNSA. The CDR3 nucleotides are TGTGCCAGCAGCTTTCGACAGGGGGCCTCTGGAAACACCATATATTTT. Its translation is CASSFRQGASGNTIYF.

The chain is built from TRBV7-9 and TRBJ2-2, with 9 bases that match TRBD1. There are 17 residues in the CDR3. V was clipped by 2 bases and J by 2 bases; unmatched bases: 6. The germline V gene has CDR1 SEHNR and CDR2 FQNEAQ (reference sequence). CDR3 in DNA: TGTGCCAGCAGCTTACCCGGACAGGGGATCAACACCGGGGAGCTGTTTTTT. It translates to CASSLPGQGINTGELFF.

The rearrangement uses TRBV10-2 and TRBJ2-6, with 8 bases that match TRBD1. Germline V CDR1 and CDR2: WSHSY, SAAADI. Trimming cost V 5 bases and J 0 bases; bases outside gene matches: 6. There are 17 residues in the CDR3. CDR3 DNA: TGCGCCAGCAGTCCCCAGGGGGCCACCTCTGGGGCCAACGTCCTGACTTTC. Translated, it gives CASSPQGATSGANVLTF.

The chain recombines TRBV29-1 with TRBJ2-4; 7 positions agree with TRBD2. J gave up 8 bases and V 7 bases, and 8 bases lay outside the gene matches. Germline CDR1 SQVTM, CDR2 ANQGSEA. The CDR3 is 12 amino acids. CDR3 loop: CSAAEAGDIQYF. CDR3 DNA: TGCAGCGCCGCGGAGGCGGGGGACATTCAGTACTTC.

This clone has a handful of counts. V is TRBV28 and J is TRBJ2-5; 15 positions match TRBD2. CDR3 length: 19 amino acids. Germline V gives CDR1 MDHEN, CDR2 SYDVKM. Trimming cost V 3 bases and J 4 bases; bases outside gene matches: 12. Here the CDR3 DNA reads TGTGCCAGCAGTTTCCCCCTCCGGACTAGCGGGAGGGCCACAGAGACCCAGTACTTC. The encoded protein is CASSFPLRTSGRATETQYF.